Listed here are 12 T cell receptor beta chains from one sample, sequenced in a study of blood T cell repertoires in COVID-19 (dated by TCRdb to 2020 to 2021). The library relied on the immunoSEQ multiplex PCR assay. What TCRdb holds here is the immuneACCESS table cut down to in-frame rearrangements. Part of the clones is not present; checked against another copy, under half of the missing clones reflect an unresolved V gene, and the others are unexplained. Present in this sample are about 280,000 clones, 86% of which were seen just once. The ten biggest clones cover about 8.8% of the sample. The source material was peripheral blood. These receptors all stem from a man in his forties with active or convalescent COVID-19.

The chain is built from TRBV5-1 and TRBJ1-1; 9 bases are a match to TRBD1. The CDR3 runs to 15 residues. Germline assignment: CDR1 SGHRS and CDR2 YFSETQ. V gave up 4 bases and J gave up 3 bases; unmatched junction bases: 7. CDR3 nucleotide sequence: TGCGCCAGCAGCATCGGGACAGGGTGGGACACTGAAGCTTTCTTT. Translating it yields CASSIGTGWDTEAFF.

V and J are TRBV6-5 and TRBJ2-3, with TRBD1 as a possible D gene (6 bases). Trimming took 2 bases from V and 2 from J, leaving 11 bases between them. The length of the CDR3 is 15 residues. The V gene's germline CDR1 is MNHEY and CDR2 SVGAGI. As DNA, the CDR3 is TGTGCCAGCAGTTACGCAGGGGTTGTCACAGATACGCAGTATTTT. It specifies CASSYAGVVTDTQYF.

V is TRBV5-4 and J is TRBJ1-1, with 8 bases aligning to TRBD1. The CDR3 is 13 residues long. Germline V gives CDR1 SGHNT, CDR2 YYREEE (reference sequence). V trimming: 1 base; J trimming: 10 bases; junction bases outside the gene matches: 6. CDR3 residues: CASSLQGAQGAFF. CDR3 nucleotide sequence: TGTGCCAGCAGCTTGCAGGGGGCGCAGGGAGCTTTCTTT.

The rearrangement joins TRBV30 to TRBJ1-6, with TRBD1 identical over 8 bases. Germline CDR1 reads GTSNPN; CDR2 reads SVGIG (reference sequence). CDR3 length equals 14 residues. Trimming removed 4 bases from V and 7 bases from J; junction bases left unmatched: 6. CDR3 in amino acids: CAWKIGQGNSPLHF. The CDR3, as DNA: TGTGCCTGGAAAATCGGACAGGGAAATTCACCCCTCCACTTT.

The rearrangement joins TRBV24-1 to TRBJ2-5, with a tentative D call TRBD1 (6 bases). This CDR3 has 13 residues. Germline CDR1 and CDR2: KGHDR and SFDVKD. Trimming left V 5 bases short and J 2 bases short, with 8 bases between. Written as DNA, the CDR3 is TGTGCCACCAGTGCAGGGGAGCAAGAGACCCAGTACTTC. It codes for CATSAGEQETQYF.

The chain uses TRBV12-3 or TRBV12-4 and TRBJ1-6; D gene unclear. The CDR3 is 12 amino acids. V was cut by 6 bases and J by 17 bases, with 17 bases left in between. The CDR3 DNA follows: TGTGCCAGCAGCCTTCAACGAGGGTATATCCACTTT. The encoded protein is CASSLQRGYIHF.

The V call is TRBV2, the J call TRBJ1-2; 7 positions agree with TRBD1. This CDR3 has 13 amino acids. CDR1 is SNHLY, CDR2 FYNNEI, per germline. With 6 bases clipped from V and 6 bases from J, the junction kept 7 bases outside the gene matches. CDR3 sequence reads: CASSEDRQHGYTF. The CDR3 DNA reads as TGTGCCAGCAGCGAGGACAGGCAACATGGCTACACCTTC.

This chain joins TRBV18 and TRBJ2-1; 12 bases agree with TRBD1. Germline CDR1 is KGHSH and CDR2 is LQKENI. V shed 0 bases and J 9 bases; nucleotides not matched to a gene: 3. This CDR3 is 15 amino acids long. Here the CDR3 DNA reads TGTGCCAGCTCACCACCGGGACAGGGGGCGGGTGAGCAGTTCTTC. Its translation: CASSPPGQGAGEQFF.

The chain couples TRBV7-9 to TRBJ2-7, with 9 bases lining up with TRBD2. With V trimmed by 5 bases and J by 6 bases, 5 bases remained unmatched. Germline V lookup: CDR1 SEHNR, CDR2 FQNEAQ (reference sequence). CDR3 length: 13 amino acids. The CDR3 loop is CASSLQAGGEQYF. The CDR3, as DNA: TGTGCCAGCAGCCTACAAGCGGGGGGCGAGCAGTACTTC.

V gene TRBV27 combines with J gene TRBJ1-6; tentatively, D is TRBD1 (5 bases). Trimming shortened V by 3 bases and J by 0 bases, and 12 bases separated the two germline ends. The CDR3 is 17 amino acids. CDR1 MNHEY and CDR2 SMNVEV come from the germline V gene (reference sequence). CDR3 residues: CASSLLGGGSYNSPLHF. The CDR3 nucleotides read TGTGCCAGCAGTTTGCTGGGGGGTGGCTCCTATAATTCACCCCTCCACTTT.

The chain links TRBV28 to TRBJ2-3; 8 bases line up with TRBD2. The CDR3 is 17 residues long. J lost 1 base, V lost 7 bases, and 13 bases had no gene match. Looked up from germline, CDR1 is MDHEN and CDR2 is SYDVKM. CDR3: CASTLKQRGGGTDTQYF. CDR3 DNA: TGTGCCAGCACCTTAAAACAACGGGGGGGAGGCACAGATACGCAGTATTTT.

The chain carries TRBV6-5 and TRBJ2-5; the D gene is possibly TRBD1 (7 bases). The CDR3 length is 16 residues. The V gene lost 0 bases and the J gene lost 2 bases, with 13 bases spanning the gap. Germline V CDR1 and CDR2: MNHEY, SVGAGI. The CDR3 DNA sequence: TGTGCCAGCAGTTACTCCTTCTCAGGGGGGCAAGAGACCCAGTACTTC. Its translation: CASSYSFSGGQETQYF.